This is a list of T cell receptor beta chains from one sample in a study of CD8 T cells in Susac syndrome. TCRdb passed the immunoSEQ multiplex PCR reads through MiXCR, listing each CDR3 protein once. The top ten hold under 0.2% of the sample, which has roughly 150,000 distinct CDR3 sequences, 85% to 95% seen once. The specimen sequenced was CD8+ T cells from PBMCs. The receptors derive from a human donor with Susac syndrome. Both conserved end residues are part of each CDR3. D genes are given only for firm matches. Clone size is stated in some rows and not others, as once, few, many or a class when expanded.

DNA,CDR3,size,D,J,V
TGTGCCAGCAGCTCCACAGAAGCCACCTACGAGCAGTACTTC,CASSSTEATYEQYF,-,-,TRBJ2-7,TRBV7-9
TGTGCCAGCAGCCCGGGACCGGACTACGAGCAGTACTTC,CASSPGPDYEQYF,-,-,TRBJ2-7,TRBV11-3
TGTGCCACCAGCGGCGGCAGGGGCAATGAGCAGTTCTTC,CATSGGRGNEQFF,-,-,TRBJ2-1,TRBV15
TGTGCCAGCAGTTTGGCCGGGAGGAGGCTTGCGGAGACCCAGTACTTC,CASSLAGRRLAETQYF,-,TRBD2,TRBJ2-5,TRBV27
TGTGCCAGCAGTTACTCAGCTAGCGGGAATCAAAAGGAGCAGTACTTC,CASSYSASGNQKEQYF,-,TRBD2,TRBJ2-7,TRBV6-5
TGTGCCAGCAGTGCCCCCCGGGACAGAAACTCCTACGAGCAGTACTTC,CASSAPRDRNSYEQYF,-,TRBD1,TRBJ2-7,TRBV25-1
TGTGCCAGCAGTGCAGGGGGCGCGGGCGGGGAGCTGTTTTTT,CASSAGGAGGELFF,-,TRBD1,TRBJ2-2,TRBV12-3/TRBV12-4
TGTGCCAGCAGCCAAGGAAAAGGGGCCTACGAGCAGTACTTC,CASSQGKGAYEQYF,-,-,TRBJ2-7,TRBV3-1
TGTGCCACCAGTGATACCCGAGGGACAGGGACCTACGAGCAGTACTTC,CATSDTRGTGTYEQYF,-,TRBD1,TRBJ2-7,TRBV24-1
TGTGCCAGCAGGGTACCCGGGACTAGCGGTCAAGAGACCCAGTACTTC,CASRVPGTSGQETQYF,once,TRBD2,TRBJ2-5,TRBV11-2
TGTGCCAGCAGCTTAGTGGTACTCGAAGTGGCCGGGGAGCTGTTTTTT,CASSLVVLEVAGELFF,-,-,TRBJ2-2,TRBV7-9
TGTGCCAGAGACAATGAGCAGTTCTTC,CARDNEQFF,-,-,TRBJ2-1,TRBV2
TGTGCCAGTAGGCCCGGGAGTTTCAATCAGCCCCAGCATTTT,CASRPGSFNQPQHF,-,-,TRBJ1-5,TRBV19
TGTGCCAGCAGCTACTCGGGACTAGTGCGTCTCTTC,CASSYSGLVRLF,-,TRBD2,TRBJ2-1,TRBV7-9
TGTGCCAGCAGCGGGACAGGTTACACTGAAGCTTTCTTT,CASSGTGYTEAFF,-,TRBD1,TRBJ1-1,TRBV9
TGTGCCAGCAGCCCGACATTAATGACTAGTCTGTACAATGAGCAGTTCTTC,CASSPTLMTSLYNEQFF,-,-,TRBJ2-1,TRBV14
TGTGCCAGCAGCCAAGCAAGGCCGGGACCTGGAAACACCATATATTTT,CASSQARPGPGNTIYF,-,-,TRBJ1-3,TRBV14
TGTGCCAGTAGTATAGATCTTCAGGGATCCACTGAAGCTTTCTTT,CASSIDLQGSTEAFF,-,-,TRBJ1-1,TRBV19
TGTGCCAGCAGCCAAGAGAAAAATATAGCGGACGAGCAGTACTTC,CASSQEKNIADEQYF,-,-,TRBJ2-7,TRBV14
TGTGCCAGCAGCCCCGGGACTAGCGGGCTCTCATACGAGCAGTACTTC,CASSPGTSGLSYEQYF,-,TRBD2,TRBJ2-7,TRBV7-9
TGTGCCAGCAGCGGCGGGGTAAACAATGAGCAGTTCTTC,CASSGGVNNEQFF,-,-,TRBJ2-1,TRBV5-4
TGTGCCAGCACCCTCGCTAGCGGGAGTGAGACCCAGTACTTC,CASTLASGSETQYF,-,TRBD2,TRBJ2-5,TRBV28
TGTGCCAGCGGGTCGAAATTCGACAGCCAGGGGTTTAACTATGGCTACACCTTC,CASGSKFDSQGFNYGYTF,-,-,TRBJ1-2,TRBV6-1
TGTGCCAGCAGCTCCGCGGGCGGCCGCGGGACCCAGTACTTC,CASSSAGGRGTQYF,-,-,TRBJ2-5,TRBV12-3/TRBV12-4
TGTGCCAGCAGTTTTGACACAGATACGCAGTATTTT,CASSFDTDTQYF,-,-,TRBJ2-3,TRBV27
TGTGCCACCAGCAGTCTCCCAGGGACGGTTAGCAATCAGCCCCAGCATTTT,CATSSLPGTVSNQPQHF,-,-,TRBJ1-5,TRBV15